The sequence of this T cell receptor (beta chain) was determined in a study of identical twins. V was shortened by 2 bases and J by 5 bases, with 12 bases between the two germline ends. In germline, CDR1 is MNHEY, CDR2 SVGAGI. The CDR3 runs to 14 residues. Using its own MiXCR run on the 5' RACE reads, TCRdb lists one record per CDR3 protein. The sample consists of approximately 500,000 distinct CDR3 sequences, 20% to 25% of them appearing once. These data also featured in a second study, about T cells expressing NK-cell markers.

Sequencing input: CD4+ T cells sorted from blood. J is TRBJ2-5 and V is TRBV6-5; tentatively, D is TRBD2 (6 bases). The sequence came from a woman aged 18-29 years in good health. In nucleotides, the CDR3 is TGTGCCAGCAGTTACAGTTTGGGGAGGGAGACCCAGTACTTC. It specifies CASSYSLGRETQYF.